This TCR beta chain was documented in a study of response to subunit inactivated influenza vaccine. Study-wide findings and caveats: After each seasonal influenza vaccination, few new T cells are recruited, the authors suggested.

TCRdb independently ran MiXCR on the RT-PCR reads; one entry per CDR3 protein. The data hold some 480,000 distinct CDR3 sequences, with 11% observed a single time. A note on this clonotype: Its matching antigen is unknown.

Specimen: PBMCs from blood, collected about 40 days after vaccination. The TCR originated in a man between 50 and 59 years old who received an inactivated influenza vaccine.

CDR3 nucleotides: TGTGCCAGCAGCTACATACGGGGGACCCTCTACGAGCAGTACTTC. Amino acid sequence: CASSYIRGTLYEQYF. The V gene is TRBV11-2, the J gene TRBJ2-7, with D possibly TRBD2 on 6 matching bases. The ends were cut back, 4 bases at V and 3 bases at J, with 16 bases in the middle. The CDR3 has 15 amino acids. Germline V gene sequence: CDR1 SGHAT, CDR2 FQNNGV.